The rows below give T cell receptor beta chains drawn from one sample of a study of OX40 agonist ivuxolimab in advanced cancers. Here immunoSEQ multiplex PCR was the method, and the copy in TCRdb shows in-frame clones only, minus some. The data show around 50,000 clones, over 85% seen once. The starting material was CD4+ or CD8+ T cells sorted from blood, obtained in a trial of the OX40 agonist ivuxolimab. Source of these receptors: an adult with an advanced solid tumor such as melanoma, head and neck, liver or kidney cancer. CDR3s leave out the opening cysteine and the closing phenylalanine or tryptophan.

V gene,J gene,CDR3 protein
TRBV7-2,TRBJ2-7,ASSKTGDHYEQY
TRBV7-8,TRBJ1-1,ASSLDLQGYTEAF
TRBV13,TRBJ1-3,ASSLGAARNTIY
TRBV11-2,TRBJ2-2,ASSLERSLTGELF
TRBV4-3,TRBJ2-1,ASSQPSSGAPWGEQF
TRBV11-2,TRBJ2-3,ASRDRGTDTQY
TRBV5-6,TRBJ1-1,ASSRRMNTEAF
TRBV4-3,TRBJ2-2,ASSQEGGASTGELF
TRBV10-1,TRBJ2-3,ASSVEADTDTQY
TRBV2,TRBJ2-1,ASSWTPQQF
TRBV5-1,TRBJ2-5,ASSLGAETQY
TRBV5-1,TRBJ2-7,ASSLRTGDYEQY
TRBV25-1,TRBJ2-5,ASSDRGAGETQY
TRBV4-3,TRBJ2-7,ASSQGVELGEQY
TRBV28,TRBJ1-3,ASSLLPPGSGNTIY